The rows below give T cell receptor beta chains drawn from one sample of a study of blood T cell repertoires in COVID-19. Using immunoSEQ multiplex PCR, the repertoire was profiled, and TCRdb retains in-frame clones only, with some absent. The sample comprises around 300,000 clones, roughly 90% of which are singletons, and 1.7% rests with the top ten. The sequencing input was PBMCs or T cells enriched from blood (not recorded which). The receptors were gathered from a young woman with acute COVID-19. CDR3s include the opening cysteine and the closing phenylalanine or tryptophan. The D gene is left open where the match is weak. The size field is filled for only some rows; it gives once, few, many or a size class.

D gene: TRBD1
clone size: NA
V gene: TRBV5-1
J gene: TRBJ2-7
CDR3 protein: CASSTGTGPYEQYF
CDR3 DNA: TGCGCCAGCAGCACGGGGACAGGGCCCTACGAGCAGTACTTC

D gene: NA
clone size: NA
V gene: TRBV18
J gene: TRBJ1-2
CDR3 protein: CASSPSVGTGTNYGYTF
CDR3 DNA: TGTGCCAGCTCACCAAGCGTAGGAACAGGGACTAACTATGGCTACACCTTC

D gene: TRBD1
clone size: NA
V gene: TRBV24-1
J gene: TRBJ2-5
CDR3 protein: CATSAGTAQETQYF
CDR3 DNA: TGTGCCACCAGCGCCGGGACAGCACAAGAGACCCAGTACTTC

D gene: TRBD2
clone size: NA
V gene: TRBV3-1/TRBV3-2
J gene: TRBJ2-1
CDR3 protein: CASTHSGIRANNEQFF
CDR3 DNA: TGTGCCAGCACCCATAGCGGGATCAGAGCCAACAATGAGCAGTTCTTC

D gene: TRBD2
clone size: NA
V gene: TRBV24-1
J gene: TRBJ2-7
CDR3 protein: CATGNGRPPYEQYF
CDR3 DNA: TGTGCCACCGGTAACGGGAGGCCCCCCTACGAGCAGTACTTC

D gene: NA
clone size: once
V gene: TRBV7-9
J gene: TRBJ1-1
CDR3 protein: CASSFSAPVGIF
CDR3 DNA: TGTGCCAGCAGCTTCTCCGCCCCGGTCGGGATCTTT

D gene: TRBD1
clone size: once
V gene: TRBV19
J gene: TRBJ1-2
CDR3 protein: CASSIPVTGVALHGYTF
CDR3 DNA: TGTGCCAGTAGTATTCCTGTCACAGGGGTGGCTTTGCATGGCTACACCTTC

D gene: TRBD2
clone size: once
V gene: TRBV7-9
J gene: TRBJ2-2
CDR3 protein: CASSWAGEMNTGELFF
CDR3 DNA: TGTGCCAGCAGCTGGGCGGGAGAAATGAACACCGGGGAGCTGTTTTTT

D gene: NA
clone size: NA
V gene: TRBV3-1/TRBV3-2
J gene: TRBJ2-7
CDR3 protein: CASSPVGLSYEQYF
CDR3 DNA: TGTGCCAGCAGCCCCGTGGGACTTTCCTACGAGCAGTACTTC

D gene: TRBD1
clone size: once
V gene: TRBV6-5
J gene: TRBJ1-5
CDR3 protein: CASSYDREGQPQHF
CDR3 DNA: TGTGCCAGCAGTTACGACAGGGAAGGACAGCCCCAGCATTTT

D gene: NA
clone size: NA
V gene: TRBV12-2
J gene: TRBJ2-1
CDR3 protein: CASRIEGPRVEQFF
CDR3 DNA: TGTGCAAGTCGCATAGAGGGGCCCAGGGTAGAGCAGTTCTTC

D gene: NA
clone size: once
V gene: TRBV18
J gene: TRBJ2-5
CDR3 protein: CASSPDSSETQYF
CDR3 DNA: TGTGCCAGCTCACCAGACAGCTCAGAGACCCAGTACTTC

D gene: TRBD2
clone size: NA
V gene: TRBV25-1
J gene: TRBJ2-7
CDR3 protein: CATGGKWDYEQYF
CDR3 DNA: TGTGCCACCGGGGGGAAGTGGGACTACGAGCAGTACTTC

D gene: NA
clone size: NA
V gene: TRBV29-1
J gene: TRBJ2-1
CDR3 protein: CSVDHLAIEQFF
CDR3 DNA: TGCAGCGTTGACCACCTAGCAATTGAGCAGTTCTTC

D gene: NA
clone size: NA
V gene: TRBV10-1
J gene: TRBJ2-1
CDR3 protein: CASSPDEQFF
CDR3 DNA: TGCGCCAGCAGCCCTGATGAGCAGTTCTTC

D gene: TRBD1
clone size: NA
V gene: TRBV18
J gene: TRBJ1-2
CDR3 protein: CASSPDGQGRVYGYTF
CDR3 DNA: TGTGCCAGCTCCCCTGACGGACAGGGGAGGGTCTATGGCTACACCTTC

D gene: TRBD1
clone size: few
V gene: TRBV18
J gene: TRBJ2-6
CDR3 protein: CASSRGQGASGANVLTF
CDR3 DNA: TGTGCCAGCTCACGCGGACAGGGGGCTTCTGGGGCCAACGTCCTGACTTTC

D gene: TRBD2
clone size: NA
V gene: TRBV9
J gene: TRBJ2-1
CDR3 protein: CASSEVTSGSYNEQFF
CDR3 DNA: TGTGCCAGCAGCGAAGTGACTAGCGGGAGCTACAATGAGCAGTTCTTC

D gene: NA
clone size: NA
V gene: TRBV6-5
J gene: TRBJ1-6
CDR3 protein: CASSYSRNSPLHF
CDR3 DNA: TGTGCCAGCAGTTACTCGAGGAATTCACCCCTCCACTTT

D gene: NA
clone size: NA
V gene: TRBV5-1
J gene: TRBJ1-4
CDR3 protein: CASSLVGAKLFF
CDR3 DNA: TGCGCCAGCAGCTTGGTCGGTGCAAAACTGTTTTTT

D gene: NA
clone size: NA
V gene: TRBV19
J gene: TRBJ1-2
CDR3 protein: CASSARLWGSGYTF
CDR3 DNA: TGTGCCAGTAGTGCCCGGTTATGGGGCTCTGGCTACACCTTC

D gene: NA
clone size: NA
V gene: TRBV12-5
J gene: TRBJ1-1
CDR3 protein: CASGLVRGHNTEAFF
CDR3 DNA: TGTGCTAGTGGTTTGGTTCGGGGACATAACACTGAAGCTTTCTTT

D gene: NA
clone size: NA
V gene: TRBV28
J gene: TRBJ2-7
CDR3 protein: CASIKRDWNYEQYF
CDR3 DNA: TGTGCCAGCATTAAGAGGGATTGGAACTACGAGCAGTACTTC

D gene: NA
clone size: few
V gene: TRBV3-1/TRBV3-2
J gene: TRBJ2-7
CDR3 protein: CASSQVGASRGRLEQYF
CDR3 DNA: TGTGCCAGCAGCCAAGTAGGGGCGAGCAGGGGTCGCCTCGAGCAGTACTTC

D gene: NA
clone size: NA
V gene: TRBV6-2/TRBV6-3
J gene: TRBJ1-5
CDR3 protein: CASSYVLGQPQHF
CDR3 DNA: TGTGCCAGCAGTTATGTCCTAGGACAGCCCCAGCATTTT

D gene: TRBD2
clone size: NA
V gene: TRBV29-1
J gene: TRBJ2-1
CDR3 protein: CSVDDTGGTLYNEQFF
CDR3 DNA: TGCAGCGTCGACGATACGGGGGGGACCTTATACAATGAGCAGTTCTTC

D gene: NA
clone size: few
V gene: TRBV7-9
J gene: TRBJ1-5
CDR3 protein: CASSRGSSNQPQHF
CDR3 DNA: TGTGCCAGCAGCCGCGGGAGTAGCAATCAGCCCCAGCATTTT

D gene: NA
clone size: NA
V gene: TRBV5-6
J gene: TRBJ1-1
CDR3 protein: CASSAGDTEAFF
CDR3 DNA: TGTGCCAGCAGCGCGGGGGACACTGAAGCTTTCTTT

D gene: TRBD2
clone size: NA
V gene: TRBV6-2/TRBV6-3
J gene: TRBJ2-7
CDR3 protein: CASSPHLISGRFRYEQYF
CDR3 DNA: TGTGCCAGCAGCCCACACCTTATTAGCGGGAGGTTTCGCTACGAGCAGTACTTC

D gene: NA
clone size: NA
V gene: TRBV11-2
J gene: TRBJ2-2
CDR3 protein: CASSCQRTGWFLNTGELFF
CDR3 DNA: TGTGCCAGCAGCTGCCAACGTACGGGATGGTTTTTGAACACCGGGGAGCTGTTTTTT

D gene: TRBD1
clone size: NA
V gene: TRBV7-9
J gene: TRBJ2-7
CDR3 protein: CASSLPGQGAYEQYF
CDR3 DNA: TGTGCCAGCAGCTTGCCGGGACAGGGAGCCTACGAGCAGTACTTC

D gene: NA
clone size: NA
V gene: TRBV7-2
J gene: TRBJ1-5
CDR3 protein: CASSLGGDNQPQHF
CDR3 DNA: TGTGCCAGCAGCTTAGGGGGCGACAATCAGCCCCAGCATTTT

D gene: NA
clone size: NA
V gene: TRBV15
J gene: TRBJ2-1
CDR3 protein: CATSKLYNEQFF
CDR3 DNA: TGTGCCACCAGCAAACTGTACAATGAGCAGTTCTTC

D gene: NA
clone size: once
V gene: TRBV18
J gene: TRBJ1-5
CDR3 protein: CASSRGQATFSDQPQHF
CDR3 DNA: TGTGCCAGCTCCCGCGGGCAGGCTACCTTCTCCGATCAGCCCCAGCATTTT

D gene: TRBD1
clone size: NA
V gene: TRBV12-5
J gene: TRBJ1-4
CDR3 protein: CASGLRQGGEKLFF
CDR3 DNA: TGTGCTAGTGGTTTAAGACAGGGTGGCGAAAAACTGTTTTTT

D gene: NA
clone size: NA
V gene: TRBV13
J gene: TRBJ1-1
CDR3 protein: CASSWAWGDEAFF
CDR3 DNA: TGTGCCAGCAGCTGGGCTTGGGGGGATGAAGCTTTCTTT

D gene: NA
clone size: NA
V gene: TRBV4-3
J gene: TRBJ2-7
CDR3 protein: CASSQERQENYEQYF
CDR3 DNA: TGCGCCAGCAGCCAAGAGAGACAGGAAAACTACGAGCAGTACTTC

D gene: TRBD2
clone size: many
V gene: TRBV4-1
J gene: TRBJ2-1
CDR3 protein: CASSSQLPGLAGYNEQFF
CDR3 DNA: TGCGCCAGCAGCTCCCAACTTCCGGGACTAGCGGGATACAATGAGCAGTTCTTC

D gene: TRBD1
clone size: NA
V gene: TRBV6-5
J gene: TRBJ1-2
CDR3 protein: CASRKTGGYGYTF
CDR3 DNA: TGTGCCAGCAGGAAGACAGGGGGGTATGGCTACACCTTC

D gene: TRBD2
clone size: NA
V gene: TRBV30
J gene: TRBJ2-7
CDR3 protein: CAWSEDSGSRHEQYF
CDR3 DNA: TGTGCCTGGAGCGAGGATAGCGGGAGTCGGCACGAGCAGTACTTC

D gene: NA
clone size: NA
V gene: TRBV2
J gene: TRBJ2-5
CDR3 protein: CASSKQVPPETQYF
CDR3 DNA: TGTGCCAGCAGTAAACAGGTGCCCCCAGAGACCCAGTACTTC

D gene: NA
clone size: NA
V gene: TRBV4-1
J gene: TRBJ2-5
CDR3 protein: CASSQDPRLTGDQETQYF
CDR3 DNA: TGCGCCAGCAGCCAAGATCCCCGACTAACTGGGGACCAAGAGACCCAGTACTTC

D gene: TRBD1
clone size: NA
V gene: TRBV5-1
J gene: TRBJ2-7
CDR3 protein: CASSLAGTAYYEQYF
CDR3 DNA: TGCGCCAGCAGCTTAGCCGGGACAGCCTACTACGAGCAGTACTTC

D gene: TRBD2
clone size: NA
V gene: TRBV30
J gene: TRBJ2-5
CDR3 protein: CACMGDSGYGGTQYF
CDR3 DNA: TGTGCCTGCATGGGGGATAGCGGGTACGGGGGGACCCAGTACTTC

D gene: NA
clone size: NA
V gene: TRBV28
J gene: TRBJ1-4
CDR3 protein: CASSLGGQDEKLFF
CDR3 DNA: TGTGCCAGCAGTTTAGGAGGGCAGGATGAAAAACTGTTTTTT